This note documents a single T cell receptor (beta chain) sequence. This specimen includes other DNA sequences encoding the same CDR3. The record originates from a study of blood T cell repertoires in COVID-19. The CDR3 totals 15 residues. The V and J ends lost 1 base and 0 bases respectively, with 10 bases between them. Germline V CDR1 and CDR2: SGHTA, FQGNSA. The method was immunoSEQ multiplex PCR; TCRdb's version includes in-frame clones alone and lacks a portion of them. The data contain tens of thousands of clones, approximately 92% of them singletons. The clonotype comes from a human donor with active COVID-19. The donor label of this sample is uncertain. The sample was peripheral blood. The genes are TRBV7-2 and TRBJ2-7; D may be TRBD2 (6 bases). This CDR3 reads CASSLGAGGSYEQYF. DNA for the CDR3: TGTGCCAGCAGCTTAGGAGCGGGCGGCTCCTACGAGCAGTACTTC.